These 8 T cell receptor beta chains originate from one sample sequenced in a study of shared clonotypes between healthy human individuals. Terminally differentiated effector memory CD45RA+ cells were excluded by CCR7 positive selection of CD45RO-negative cells. Clones were sequenced by immunoSEQ multiplex PCR, and TCRdb holds only the in-frame ones, with some missing. The data contain about 680,000 clones, about 91% of them singletons. The sample was naive CD8+ T cells sorted from blood. The receptors come from a man aged 30 to 45 in good health.

The chain has TRBV2 and TRBJ1-2; D gene uncertain. Germline lookup yields CDR1 SNHLY and CDR2 FYNNEI. Trimming stripped 1 base from V and 0 bases from J, with 15 bases between. This CDR3 region has 17 residues. The DNA of the CDR3 is TGTGCCAGCAGTGAAGACCGCTTTGCCGCCGCTAACTATGGCTACACCTTC. Protein product: CASSEDRFAAANYGYTF.

The chain employs TRBV7-9 and TRBJ2-5; possible D gene TRBD1, 5 bases. CDR3 length: 15 amino acids. Germline values: CDR1 SEHNR, CDR2 FQNEAQ (reference sequence). Trimming removed 1 base at V and 1 base at J, with 10 bases between. The CDR3 loop reads CASSLVGEFQETQYF. The CDR3 nucleotides are TGTGCCAGCAGCTTAGTAGGGGAATTCCAAGAGACCCAGTACTTC.

J is TRBJ2-6 and V is TRBV7-9; tentatively, D is TRBD1 (5 bases). This CDR3 contains 16 residues. Germline V CDR1 and CDR2: SEHNR, FQNEAQ (reference sequence). Trimming stripped 8 bases from V and 6 bases from J, with 20 bases between. The CDR3 DNA reads as TGTGCCAGCCCCTTAGGGGCACCCGAAGAGGCCAACGTCCTGACTTTC. It yields the protein CASPLGAPEEANVLTF.

This sequence joins TRBV11-3 and TRBJ2-2; 7 nucleotides match TRBD2. The germline V gene has CDR1 SGHNT and CDR2 YENEEA. Trimming at V came to 0 bases and at J to 4 bases, leaving 8 bases not matched to a gene. The CDR3 is made up of 17 amino acids. DNA of the CDR3: TGTGCCAGCAGCTTAGAAAGGGGTAGCGGGCTCACCGGGGAGCTGTTTTTT. Its protein product is CASSLERGSGLTGELFF.

The V call is TRBV27, the J call TRBJ2-7, with D perhaps matching TRBD2 (7 bases). Germline CDR1 MNHEY, CDR2 SMNVEV (reference sequence). The CDR3 covers 15 residues. Deletions cut 6 bases from V and 3 bases from J, with 18 bases between. The CDR3 sequence: CASRRTVRDYYEQYF. CDR3 bases: TGTGCCAGCAGGCGGACAGTCCGGGACTACTACGAGCAGTACTTC.

The chain joins TRBV7-9 to TRBJ2-1, with 10 nucleotides matching TRBD1. The CDR3 runs 14 residues. Trimming removed 6 bases from V and 5 bases from J; junction bases left unmatched: 4. Germline V gene sequence: CDR1 SEHNR, CDR2 FQNEAQ (reference sequence). CDR3 amino acids: CASRLGQGHNEQFF. DNA for the CDR3: TGTGCCAGCAGACTGGGACAGGGGCACAATGAGCAGTTCTTC.

The DNA of the CDR3 is TGTGCCAGCAGTGAGGACAGTCATTCACCCCTCCACTTT. This gives the protein CASSEDSHSPLHF. The rearrangement uses TRBV6-4 and TRBJ1-6; tentatively, D is TRBD1 (6 bases). With 3 bases removed from V and 8 bases from J, the gap between germline ends came to 8 bases. Germline CDR1 reads MRHNA; CDR2 reads SNTAGT. The CDR3 totals 13 residues.

The chain employs TRBV28 and TRBJ2-7; 11 bases fit TRBD2. The length of the CDR3 is 16 residues. From germline, CDR1 is MDHEN and CDR2 SYDVKM. V was clipped by 1 base and J by 2 bases; unmatched bases: 4. The CDR3 nucleotides are TGTGCCAGCAGTTTATCCCTGACTAGCGGGACCTACGAGCAGTACTTC. It encodes CASSLSLTSGTYEQYF.